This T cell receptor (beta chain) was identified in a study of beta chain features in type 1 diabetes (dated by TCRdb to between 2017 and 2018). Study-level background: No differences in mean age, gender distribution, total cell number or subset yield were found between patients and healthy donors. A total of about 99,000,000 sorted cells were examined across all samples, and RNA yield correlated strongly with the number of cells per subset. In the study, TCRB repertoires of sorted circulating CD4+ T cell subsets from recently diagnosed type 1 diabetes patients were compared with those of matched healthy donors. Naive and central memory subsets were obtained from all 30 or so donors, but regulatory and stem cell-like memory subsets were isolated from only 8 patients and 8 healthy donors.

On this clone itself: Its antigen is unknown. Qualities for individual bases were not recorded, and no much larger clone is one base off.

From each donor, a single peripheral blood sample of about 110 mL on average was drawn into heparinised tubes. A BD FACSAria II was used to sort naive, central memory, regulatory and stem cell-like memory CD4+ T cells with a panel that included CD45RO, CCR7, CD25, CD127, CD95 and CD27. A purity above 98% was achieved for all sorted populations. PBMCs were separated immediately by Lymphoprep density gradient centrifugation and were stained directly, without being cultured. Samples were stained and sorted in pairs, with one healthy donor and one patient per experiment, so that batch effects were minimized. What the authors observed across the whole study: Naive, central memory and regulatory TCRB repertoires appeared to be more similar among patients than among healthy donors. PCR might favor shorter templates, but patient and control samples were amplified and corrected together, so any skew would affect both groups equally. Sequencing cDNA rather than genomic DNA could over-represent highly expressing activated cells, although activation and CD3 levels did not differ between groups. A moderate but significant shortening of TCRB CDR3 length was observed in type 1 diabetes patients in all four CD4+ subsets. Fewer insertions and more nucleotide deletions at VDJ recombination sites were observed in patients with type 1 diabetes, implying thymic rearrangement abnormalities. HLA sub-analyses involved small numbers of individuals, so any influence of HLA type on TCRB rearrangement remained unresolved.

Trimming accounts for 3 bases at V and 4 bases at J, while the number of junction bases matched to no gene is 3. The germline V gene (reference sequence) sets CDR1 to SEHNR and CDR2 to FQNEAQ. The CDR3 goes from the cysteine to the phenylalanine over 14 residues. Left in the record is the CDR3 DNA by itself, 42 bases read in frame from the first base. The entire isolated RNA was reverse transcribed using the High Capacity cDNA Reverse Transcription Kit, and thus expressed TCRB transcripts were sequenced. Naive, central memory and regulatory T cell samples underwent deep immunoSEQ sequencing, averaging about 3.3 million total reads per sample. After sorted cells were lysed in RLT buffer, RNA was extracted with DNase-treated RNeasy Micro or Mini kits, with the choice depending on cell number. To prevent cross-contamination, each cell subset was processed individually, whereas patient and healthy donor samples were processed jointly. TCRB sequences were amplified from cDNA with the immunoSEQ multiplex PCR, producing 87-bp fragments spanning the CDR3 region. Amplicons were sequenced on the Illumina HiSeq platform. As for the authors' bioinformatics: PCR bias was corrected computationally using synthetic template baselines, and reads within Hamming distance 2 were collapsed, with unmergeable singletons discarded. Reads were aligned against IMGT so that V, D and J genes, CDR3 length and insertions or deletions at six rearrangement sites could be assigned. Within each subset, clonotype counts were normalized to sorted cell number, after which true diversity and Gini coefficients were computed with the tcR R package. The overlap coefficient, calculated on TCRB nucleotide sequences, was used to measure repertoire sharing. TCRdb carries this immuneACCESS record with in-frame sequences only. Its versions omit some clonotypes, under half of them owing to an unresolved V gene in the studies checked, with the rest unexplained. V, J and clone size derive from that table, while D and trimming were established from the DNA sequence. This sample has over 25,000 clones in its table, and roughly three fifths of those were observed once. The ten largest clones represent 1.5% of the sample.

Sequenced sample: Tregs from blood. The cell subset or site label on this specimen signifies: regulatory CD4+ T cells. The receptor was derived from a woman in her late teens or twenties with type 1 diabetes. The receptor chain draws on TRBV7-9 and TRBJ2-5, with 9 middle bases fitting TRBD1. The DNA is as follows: TGTGCCAGCAGCTTGACAGGGGGTGGAGAGACCCAGTACTTC. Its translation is CASSLTGGGETQYF.